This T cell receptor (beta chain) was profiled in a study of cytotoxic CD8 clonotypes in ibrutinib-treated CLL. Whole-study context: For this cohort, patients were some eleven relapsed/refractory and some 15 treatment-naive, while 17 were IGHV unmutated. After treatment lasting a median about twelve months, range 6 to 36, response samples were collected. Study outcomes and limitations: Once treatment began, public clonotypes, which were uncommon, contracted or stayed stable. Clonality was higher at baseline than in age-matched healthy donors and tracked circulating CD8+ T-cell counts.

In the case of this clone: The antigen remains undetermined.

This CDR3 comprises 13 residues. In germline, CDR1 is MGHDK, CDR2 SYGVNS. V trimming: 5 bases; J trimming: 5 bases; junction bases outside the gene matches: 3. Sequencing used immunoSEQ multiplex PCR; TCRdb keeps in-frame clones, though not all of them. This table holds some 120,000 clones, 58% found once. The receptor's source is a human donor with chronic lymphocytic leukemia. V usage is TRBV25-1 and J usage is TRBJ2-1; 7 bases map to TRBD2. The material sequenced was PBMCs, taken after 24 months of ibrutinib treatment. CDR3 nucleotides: TGTGCCAGCAGTCTTCTAGCGGACAATGAGCAGTTCTTC. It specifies CASSLLADNEQFF.